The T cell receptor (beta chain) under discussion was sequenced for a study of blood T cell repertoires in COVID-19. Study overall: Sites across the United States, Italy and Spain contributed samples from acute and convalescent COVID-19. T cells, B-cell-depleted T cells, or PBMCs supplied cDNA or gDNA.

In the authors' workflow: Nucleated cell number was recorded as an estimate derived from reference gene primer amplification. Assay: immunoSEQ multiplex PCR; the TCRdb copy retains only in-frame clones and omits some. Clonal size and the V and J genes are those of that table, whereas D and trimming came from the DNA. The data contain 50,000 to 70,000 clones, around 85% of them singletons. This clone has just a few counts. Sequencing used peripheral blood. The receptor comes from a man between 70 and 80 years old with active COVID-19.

CDR3 coding DNA: TGCGCCAGCAGCACCGCACAGGGGGGTGGAGAAGAGCAGTACTTC. Amino acid sequence: CASSTAQGGGEEQYF. The chain carries TRBV5-1 and TRBJ2-7; 8 bases map to TRBD1. This CDR3 contains 15 residues. The V gene's germline CDR1 is SGHRS and CDR2 YFSETQ. V lost 4 bases, J lost 7 bases, and 13 bases stayed unmatched.